This T cell receptor (beta chain) was recovered during a study of PD-1 blockade in classical Hodgkin lymphoma. Time point denoted: cycle 4 day 1 (C4D1), after more than five weeks of nivolumab. Autologous stem cell transplantation was followed by relapse in every patient, and brentuximab vedotin exposure varied. Method: immunoSEQ multiplex PCR; TCRdb's copy keeps in-frame clones and lacks some. The repertoire holds around 20,000 clones, with over 75% as singletons. Trimming cost V 7 bases and J 0 bases, with 22 bases left between them. CDR1 and CDR2 from the germline V gene are SGHNT and YENEEA. The CDR3 is 18 residues long.

The input for sequencing was peripheral blood mononuclear cells (PBMCs), taken before the fourth cycle of nivolumab. The chain is built from TRBV11-3 and TRBJ1-5; no definite D call. This receptor was taken from a human donor with classical Hodgkin lymphoma. The CDR3 bases are TGTGCCAGCACCCGAAGGCCCCCAGGAATGTATAGCAATCAGCCCCAGCATTTT. Protein: CASTRRPPGMYSNQPQHF.